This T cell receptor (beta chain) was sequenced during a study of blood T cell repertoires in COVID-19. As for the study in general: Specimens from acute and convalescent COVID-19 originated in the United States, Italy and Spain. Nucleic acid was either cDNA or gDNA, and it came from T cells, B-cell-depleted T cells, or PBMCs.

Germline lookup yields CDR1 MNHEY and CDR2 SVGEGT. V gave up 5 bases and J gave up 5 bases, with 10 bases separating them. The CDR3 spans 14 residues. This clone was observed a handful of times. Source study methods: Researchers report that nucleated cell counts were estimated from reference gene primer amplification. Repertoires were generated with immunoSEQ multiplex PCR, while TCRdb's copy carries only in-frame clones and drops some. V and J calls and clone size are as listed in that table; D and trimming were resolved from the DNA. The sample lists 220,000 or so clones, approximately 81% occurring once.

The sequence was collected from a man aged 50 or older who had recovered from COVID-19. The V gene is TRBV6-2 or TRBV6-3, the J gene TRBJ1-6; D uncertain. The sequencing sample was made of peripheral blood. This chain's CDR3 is CASSRNGDNSPLHF. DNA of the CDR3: TGTGCCAGCAGTCGAAACGGGGATAATTCACCCCTCCACTTT.